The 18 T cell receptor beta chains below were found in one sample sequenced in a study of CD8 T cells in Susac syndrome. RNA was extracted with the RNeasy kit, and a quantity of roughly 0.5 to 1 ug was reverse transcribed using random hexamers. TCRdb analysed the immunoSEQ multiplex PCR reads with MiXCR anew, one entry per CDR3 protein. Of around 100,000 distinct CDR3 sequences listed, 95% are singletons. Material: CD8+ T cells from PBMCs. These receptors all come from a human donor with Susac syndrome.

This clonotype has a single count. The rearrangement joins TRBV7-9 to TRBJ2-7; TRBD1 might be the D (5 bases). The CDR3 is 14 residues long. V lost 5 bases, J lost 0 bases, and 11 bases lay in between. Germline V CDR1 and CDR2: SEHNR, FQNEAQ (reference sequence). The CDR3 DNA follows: TGTGCCAGCAGCCCCCGGACACACTCCTACGAGCAGTACTTC. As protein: CASSPRTHSYEQYF.

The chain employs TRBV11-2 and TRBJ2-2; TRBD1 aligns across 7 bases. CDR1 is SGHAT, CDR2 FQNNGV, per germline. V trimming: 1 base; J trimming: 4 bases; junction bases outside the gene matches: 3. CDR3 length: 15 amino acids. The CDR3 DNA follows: TGTGCCAGCAGCTTAGGACAGGGTCCCACCGGGGAGCTGTTTTTT. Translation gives CASSLGQGPTGELFF.

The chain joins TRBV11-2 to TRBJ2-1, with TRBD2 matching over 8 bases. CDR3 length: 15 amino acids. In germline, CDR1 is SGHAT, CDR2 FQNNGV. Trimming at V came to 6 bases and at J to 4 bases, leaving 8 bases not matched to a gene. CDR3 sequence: CASRPSGSGYNEQFF. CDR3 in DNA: TGTGCCAGCAGACCCAGCGGGAGTGGGTACAATGAGCAGTTCTTC. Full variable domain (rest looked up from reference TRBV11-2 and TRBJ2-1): EAGVAQSPRYKIIEKRQSVAFWCNPISGHATLYWYQQILGQGPKLLIQFQNNGVVDDSQLPKDRFSAERLKGVDSTLKIQPAKLEDSAVYLCASRPSGSGYNEQFFGPGTRLTVL.

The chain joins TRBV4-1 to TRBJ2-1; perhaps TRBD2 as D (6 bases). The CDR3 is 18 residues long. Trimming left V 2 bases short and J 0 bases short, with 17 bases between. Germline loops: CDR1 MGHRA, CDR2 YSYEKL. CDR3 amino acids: CASSQRTGLASSYNEQFF. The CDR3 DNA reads TGCGCCAGCAGCCAACGTACCGGCCTAGCGAGCTCCTACAATGAGCAGTTCTTC.

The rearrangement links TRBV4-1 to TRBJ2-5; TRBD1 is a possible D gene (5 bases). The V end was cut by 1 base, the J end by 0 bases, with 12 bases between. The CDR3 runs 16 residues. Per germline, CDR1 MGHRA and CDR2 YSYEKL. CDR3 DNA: TGCGCCAGCAGCCAAGTGGGGCCCGGGTACCAAGAGACCCAGTACTTC. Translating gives CASSQVGPGYQETQYF.

The CDR3 bases are TGTGCCAGCAAGAGGACTAGCGGGGGGAGCTCCTACAATGAGCAGTTCTTC. Translating it yields CASKRTSGGSSYNEQFF. This chain connects TRBV2 to TRBJ2-1, with 14 nucleotides matching TRBD2. Germline V gene sequence: CDR1 SNHLY, CDR2 FYNNEI. J lost 0 bases, V lost 7 bases, and 5 bases had no gene match. The CDR3 is 17 residues long.

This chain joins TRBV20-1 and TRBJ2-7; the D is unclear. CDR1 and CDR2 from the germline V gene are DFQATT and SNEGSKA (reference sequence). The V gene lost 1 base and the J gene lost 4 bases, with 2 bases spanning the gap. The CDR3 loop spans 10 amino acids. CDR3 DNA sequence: TGCAGTGCTAGAGGATACGAGCAGTACTTC. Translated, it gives CSARGYEQYF.

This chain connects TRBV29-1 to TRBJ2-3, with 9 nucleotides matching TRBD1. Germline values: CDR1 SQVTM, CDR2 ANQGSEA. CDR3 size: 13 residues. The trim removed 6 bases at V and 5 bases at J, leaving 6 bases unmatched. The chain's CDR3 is CSVGQGGGDTQYF. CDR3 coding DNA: TGCAGCGTGGGACAGGGCGGGGGAGATACGCAGTATTTT.

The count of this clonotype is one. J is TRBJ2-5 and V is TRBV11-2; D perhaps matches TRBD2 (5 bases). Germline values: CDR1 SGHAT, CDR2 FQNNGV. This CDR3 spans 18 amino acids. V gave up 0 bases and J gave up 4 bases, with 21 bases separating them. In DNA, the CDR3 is TGTGCCAGCAGCTTAGATAATGAAAGCGGCGGAAGAGTAGAGACCCAGTACTTC. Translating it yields CASSLDNESGGRVETQYF.

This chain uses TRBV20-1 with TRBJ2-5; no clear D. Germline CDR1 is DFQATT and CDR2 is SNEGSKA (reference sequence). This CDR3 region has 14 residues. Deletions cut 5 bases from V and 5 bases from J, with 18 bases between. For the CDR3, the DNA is TGCAGTGCTTCTTTGCCCAAGGGATGGGAGACCCAGTACTTC. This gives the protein CSASLPKGWETQYF.

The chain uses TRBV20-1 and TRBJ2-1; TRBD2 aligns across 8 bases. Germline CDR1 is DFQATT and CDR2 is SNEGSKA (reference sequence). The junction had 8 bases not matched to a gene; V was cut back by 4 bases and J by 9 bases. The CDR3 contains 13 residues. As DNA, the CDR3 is TGCAGTGCTATCAGCGGGAGCGTCAGTGAGCAGTTCTTC. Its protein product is CSAISGSVSEQFF.

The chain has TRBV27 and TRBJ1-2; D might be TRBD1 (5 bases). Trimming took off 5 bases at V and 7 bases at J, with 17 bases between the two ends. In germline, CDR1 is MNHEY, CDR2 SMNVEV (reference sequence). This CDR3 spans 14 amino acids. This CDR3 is CASSSRGGAGGYTF. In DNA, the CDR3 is TGTGCCAGCAGTAGCCGCGGTGGGGCGGGTGGCTACACCTTC.

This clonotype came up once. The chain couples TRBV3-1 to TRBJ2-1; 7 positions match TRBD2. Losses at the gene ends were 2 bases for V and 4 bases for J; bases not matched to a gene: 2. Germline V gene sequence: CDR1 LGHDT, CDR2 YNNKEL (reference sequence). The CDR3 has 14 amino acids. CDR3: CASSQQRGYNEQFF. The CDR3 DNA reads TGTGCCAGCAGCCAACAGCGGGGTTACAATGAGCAGTTCTTC.

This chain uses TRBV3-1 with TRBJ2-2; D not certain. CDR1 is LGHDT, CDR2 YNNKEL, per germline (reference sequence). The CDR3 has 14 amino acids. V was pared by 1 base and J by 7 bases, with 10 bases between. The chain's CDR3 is CASSQVVLVGELFF. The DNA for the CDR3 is TGTGCCAGCAGCCAAGTCGTGTTGGTCGGGGAGCTGTTTTTT.

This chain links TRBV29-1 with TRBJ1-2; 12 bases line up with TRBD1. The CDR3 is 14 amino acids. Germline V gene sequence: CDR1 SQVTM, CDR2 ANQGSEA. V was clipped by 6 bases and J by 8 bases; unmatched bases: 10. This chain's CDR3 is CSVGTGGLMLGYTF. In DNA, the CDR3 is TGCAGCGTCGGGACAGGGGGCCTAATGTTAGGCTACACCTTC.

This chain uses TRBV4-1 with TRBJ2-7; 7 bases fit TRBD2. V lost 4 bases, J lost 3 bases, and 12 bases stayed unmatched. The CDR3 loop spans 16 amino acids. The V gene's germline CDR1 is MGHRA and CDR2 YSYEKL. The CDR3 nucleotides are TGCGCCAGCAGCCCAGGCCCATCTAGCGGTAGCTACGAGCAGTACTTC. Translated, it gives CASSPGPSSGSYEQYF.

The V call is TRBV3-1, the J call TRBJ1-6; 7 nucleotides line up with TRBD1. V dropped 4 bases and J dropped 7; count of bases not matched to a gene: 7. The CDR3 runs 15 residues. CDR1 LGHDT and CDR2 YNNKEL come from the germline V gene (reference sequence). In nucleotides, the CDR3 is TGTGCCAGCAGCCGACGAGGGGGCGGGAATTCACCCCTCCACTTT. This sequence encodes CASSRRGGGNSPLHF.

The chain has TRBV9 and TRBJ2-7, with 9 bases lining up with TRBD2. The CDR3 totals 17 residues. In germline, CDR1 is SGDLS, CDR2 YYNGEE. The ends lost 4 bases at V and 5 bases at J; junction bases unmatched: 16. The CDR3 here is CASSPQGGLAGINEQYF. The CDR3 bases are TGTGCCAGCAGCCCTCAGGGGGGCCTAGCGGGAATTAACGAGCAGTACTTC. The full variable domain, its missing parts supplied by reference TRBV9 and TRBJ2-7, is DSGVTQTPKHLITATGQRVTLRCSPRSGDLSVYWYQQSLDQGLQFLIQYYNGEERAKGNILERFSAQQFPDLHSELNLSSLELGDSALYFCASSPQGGLAGINEQYFGPGTRLTVT.